This TCR beta chain emerged from a study of cytomegalovirus exposure and HLA in healthy donors. From germline, CDR1 is MNHEY and CDR2 SVGAGI. This CDR3 is 15 amino acids long. Trimming removed 4 bases at V and 2 bases at J, with 15 bases between. Libraries were prepared by immunoSEQ multiplex PCR; TCRdb keeps only in-frame clonotypes and omits some of them. Among roughly 77,000 clones listed, roughly 94% were seen once. General observations from the study: Rarity characterized most TCR sequences, yet some public TCRs appeared in many donors. Reported results showed that the classifier diagnosed cytomegalovirus status with high specificity and sensitivity.

Of note for this clone: Its antigen is not known.

Sequencing input: PBMCs. This chain uses TRBV6-5 with TRBJ2-7; tentative D call: TRBD2 (5 bases). This receptor was obtained from a woman younger than 30 in good health and CMV-seronegative. The DNA for the CDR3 is TGTGCCAGCAGTTCTCCGGGAAAATCAACCTACGAGCAGTACTTC. It specifies CASSSPGKSTYEQYF.